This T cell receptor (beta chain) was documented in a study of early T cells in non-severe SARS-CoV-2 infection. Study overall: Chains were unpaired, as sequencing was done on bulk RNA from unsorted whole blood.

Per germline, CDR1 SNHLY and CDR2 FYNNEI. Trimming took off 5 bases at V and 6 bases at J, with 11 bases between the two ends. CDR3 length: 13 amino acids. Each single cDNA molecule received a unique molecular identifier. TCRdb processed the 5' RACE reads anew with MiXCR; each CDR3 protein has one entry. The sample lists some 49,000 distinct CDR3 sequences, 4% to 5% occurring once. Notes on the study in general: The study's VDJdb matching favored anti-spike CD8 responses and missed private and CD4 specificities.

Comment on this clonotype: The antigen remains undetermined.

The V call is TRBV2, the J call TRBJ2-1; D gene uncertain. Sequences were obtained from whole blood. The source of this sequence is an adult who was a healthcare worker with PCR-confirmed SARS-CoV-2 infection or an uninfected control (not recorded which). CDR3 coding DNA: TGTGCCAGCAGTTTGGACGGATTCAATGAGCAGTTCTTC. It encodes CASSLDGFNEQFF.